Following are 25 T cell receptor beta chains from one sample sequenced in a study of cytomegalovirus exposure and HLA in healthy donors. The primer mix had 60 Vbeta and 13 Jbeta primers. Measured with immunoSEQ multiplex PCR; TCRdb has only the in-frame clones, and not every one. Of 160,000 or so clones listed, 81% are singletons. Sequenced: PBMCs. These receptors came from a woman between 18 and 29 years old in good health and CMV-seropositive.

The rearrangement joins TRBV9 to TRBJ2-7, with TRBD2 as a possible D gene (6 bases). From germline, CDR1 is SGDLS and CDR2 YYNGEE. The length of the CDR3 is 15 residues. V was trimmed by 3 bases and J by 0 bases, leaving 13 bases between them. The CDR3 DNA reads as TGTGCCAGCAGCGGGGGACTCCTTAGCTCCTACGAGCAGTACTTC. Its translation: CASSGGLLSSYEQYF.

This chain connects TRBV5-6 to TRBJ2-4, with TRBD1 matching 9 bases. The CDR3 length is 18 residues. V shed 4 bases and J 0 bases; nucleotides not matched to a gene: 11. The germline gives CDR1 SGHDT, CDR2 YYEEEE. CDR3 DNA sequence: TGTGCCAGCAGCCTAGGATACAGGGGGCTGGGAGCCAAAAACATTCAGTACTTC. Its translation is CASSLGYRGLGAKNIQYF. Full variable domain (rest looked up from reference TRBV5-6 and TRBJ2-4): DAGVTQSPTHLIKTRGQQVTLRCSPKSGHDTVSWYQQALGQGPQFIFQYYEEEERQRGNFPDRFSGHQFPNYSSELNVNALLLGDSALYLCASSLGYRGLGAKNIQYFGAGTRLSVL.

The chain links TRBV23-1 to TRBJ2-2, with 11 positions matching TRBD1. TRBV23-1 is marked as an open reading frame, function uncertain. The V and J ends lost 6 bases and 2 bases, in that order; junction bases with no gene match: 8. The CDR3 length is 17 residues. The CDR3 DNA is TGCGCCAGCAGCCTTCGGGGACAGGGGGAAAACACCGGGGAGCTGTTTTTT. This sequence encodes CASSLRGQGENTGELFF.

This clone was observed a few times. The V call is TRBV6-5, the J call TRBJ1-5; tentative D call: TRBD1 (6 bases). This CDR3 spans 14 amino acids. Trimming left V 0 bases short and J 4 bases short, with 7 bases between. Germline loops: CDR1 MNHEY, CDR2 SVGAGI. This CDR3 is CASSYSQGNQPQHF. DNA of the CDR3: TGTGCCAGCAGTTACTCCCAGGGGAATCAGCCCCAGCATTTT.

The rearrangement links TRBV6-5 to TRBJ1-5, with D perhaps matching TRBD1 (6 bases). Trimming removed 0 bases at V and 4 bases at J, with 13 bases between. In germline, CDR1 is MNHEY, CDR2 SVGAGI. The CDR3 loop spans 16 amino acids. CDR3 in amino acids: CASSYSGRGENQPQHF. CDR3 bases: TGTGCCAGCAGTTACTCGGGCAGGGGTGAGAATCAGCCCCAGCATTTT.

V gene TRBV5-6 combines with J gene TRBJ2-7, with 9 bases fitting TRBD2. CDR3 length: 17 residues. J gave up 5 bases and V 0 bases, and 12 bases lay outside the gene matches. The V gene's germline CDR1 is SGHDT and CDR2 YYEEEE. CDR3 nucleotide sequence: TGTGCCAGCAGCTTGGCTCCTGAGCGGGGGGAATGGGACGAGCAGTACTTC. Translated, it gives CASSLAPERGEWDEQYF.

The rearrangement uses TRBV2 and TRBJ2-1; tentatively, D is TRBD1 (6 bases). The length of the CDR3 is 13 residues. Germline CDR1 and CDR2: SNHLY and FYNNEI. V was trimmed by 5 bases and J by 6 bases, leaving 11 bases between them. The CDR3 protein is CASSRDKSNEQFF. DNA for the CDR3: TGTGCCAGCAGTCGGGACAAAAGCAATGAGCAGTTCTTC.

A remark on this clone: At one boundary the junction diverges from the germline segment, which might be a read error. V usage is TRBV7-9 and J usage is TRBJ2-7; D gene ambiguous. The length of the CDR3 is 14 residues. Germline V gene lookup returns CDR1 SEHNR and CDR2 FQNEAQ (reference sequence). The CDR3 DNA follows: TGTTCCAGCAGCTCTTTCGTCGGCTCCTACGAGCAGTACTTC. It codes for CSSSSFVGSYEQYF.

The chain couples TRBV28 to TRBJ2-1, with TRBD1 as a possible D gene (6 bases). V shed 8 bases and J shed 0 bases, with 14 bases lying between them. In germline, CDR1 is MDHEN, CDR2 SYDVKM. The CDR3 length is 15 residues. CDR3 sequence: CASGPADSSYNEQFF. In DNA, the CDR3 is TGTGCCAGCGGACCCGCGGACAGCTCCTACAATGAGCAGTTCTTC.

The chain recombines TRBV5-5 with TRBJ1-2; no firm D call. Germline CDR1 is SGHKS and CDR2 is YYEKEE (reference sequence). Trimming took off 0 bases at V and 1 base at J, with 7 bases between the two ends. This CDR3 comprises 14 residues. The DNA for the CDR3 is TGTGCCAGCAGCTTGGAGACTCTTAACTATGGCTACACCTTC. This translates into CASSLETLNYGYTF.

This clone was recorded only once. The J gene is TRBJ2-5, the V gene TRBV13; 10 nucleotides line up with TRBD2. CDR1 is PRHDT and CDR2 is FYEKMQ in the germline V gene (reference sequence). The CDR3 is 17 amino acids. Germline trimming cut 5 bases from V and 4 bases from J; bases unmatched to any gene: 13. The CDR3 DNA is TGTGCCAGCAGCCAGGCCGGGTCTAGCGGGGGTTTAGAGACCCAGTACTTC. The encoded protein is CASSQAGSSGGLETQYF. Drawing the rest from reference TRBV13 and TRBJ2-5, the complete variable domain is AAGVIQSPRHLIKEKRETATLKCYPIPRHDTVYWYQQGPGQDPQFLISFYEKMQSDKGSIPDRFSAQQFSDYHSELNMSSLELGDSALYFCASSQAGSSGGLETQYFGPGTRLLVL.

Comments on this clone: This same CDR3 is encoded by further DNA sequences in the sample. The V call is TRBV15, the J call TRBJ2-2, with 9 bases identical to TRBD2. The CDR3 extends over 17 amino acids. Per the germline V gene, CDR1 is LNHNV and CDR2 is YYDKDF (reference sequence). Trimming removed 2 bases from V and 0 bases from J; junction bases left unmatched: 4. The CDR3 DNA reads TGTGCCACCAGCAGACTAGCGGGGCTACCGAACACCGGGGAGCTGTTTTTT. Translation gives CATSRLAGLPNTGELFF.

The chain is built from TRBV29-1 and TRBJ1-1; TRBD1 agrees at 7 bases. CDR1 SQVTM and CDR2 ANQGSEA come from the germline V gene. The CDR3 spans 13 residues. The J segment lost 1 base and the V segment lost 7 bases, leaving 6 bases of the junction unmatched. The DNA for the CDR3 is TGCAGCGCCTCCGGGACAGCGAACACTGAAGCTTTCTTT. It specifies CSASGTANTEAFF.

This chain links TRBV7-9 with TRBJ1-5; D unclear. Trimming left V 3 bases short and J 5 bases short, with 8 bases between. The CDR3 is 13 amino acids. Germline CDR1 and CDR2: SEHNR and FQNEAQ (reference sequence). The CDR3 nucleotides read TGTGCCAGCAGCTTTGAGGGAGATCAGCCCCAGCATTTT. It is translated as CASSFEGDQPQHF.

The V call is TRBV2, the J call TRBJ1-1, with TRBD1 matching 9 bases. CDR1 and CDR2 (germline): SNHLY, FYNNEI. The CDR3 has 14 amino acids. Losses at the gene ends were 5 bases for V and 2 bases for J; bases not matched to a gene: 3. The CDR3 sequence is CASSSGQGNTEAFF. CDR3 in DNA: TGTGCCAGCAGTTCGGGACAGGGAAACACTGAAGCTTTCTTT. The whole variable domain, remainder taken from reference TRBV2 and TRBJ1-1, is EPEVTQTPSHQVTQMGQEVILRCVPISNHLYFYWYRQILGQKVEFLVSFYNNEISEKSEIFDDQFSVERPDGSNFTLKIRSTKLEDSAMYFCASSSGQGNTEAFFGQGTRLTVV.

The J gene is TRBJ2-6, the V gene TRBV7-9; 11 bases are shared with TRBD1. Per the germline V gene, CDR1 is SEHNR and CDR2 is FQNEAQ (reference sequence). There are 18 residues in the CDR3. Trimming took 5 bases from V and 3 from J; bases not matched to a gene: 9. The CDR3, as DNA: TGTGCCAGCAGCGGAGCCGGGACAGGGGGAGTTGGGGCCAACGTCCTGACTTTC. Residues: CASSGAGTGGVGANVLTF.

This chain links TRBV10-3 with TRBJ2-1; 8 bases agree with TRBD1. The CDR3 consists of 18 residues. V trimming: 2 bases; J trimming: 3 bases; junction bases outside the gene matches: 12. Germline loops: CDR1 ENHRY, CDR2 SYGVKD. CDR3 nucleotides: TGTGCCATCAGTGAGCCAACGAGAGACGGACAGGGCTACAATGAGCAGTTCTTC. Protein product: CAISEPTRDGQGYNEQFF.

This chain connects TRBV6-5 to TRBJ2-1; 12 bases match TRBD2. V shed 10 bases and J 5 bases; nucleotides not matched to a gene: 6. The germline CDR1 and CDR2 sequences are MNHEY and SVGAGI. This CDR3 is built from 14 residues. CDR3: CAIRASGGDNEQFF. CDR3 bases: TGTGCCATACGGGCTAGCGGGGGGGACAATGAGCAGTTCTTC.

CDR3 region: CASSPLHYPPNNEQFF. CDR3 nucleotide sequence: TGTGCCAGCAGTCCCTTACATTACCCTCCGAACAATGAGCAGTTCTTC. The V call is TRBV27, the J call TRBJ2-1; D unclear. Per germline, CDR1 MNHEY and CDR2 SMNVEV (reference sequence). The CDR3 loop spans 16 amino acids. V gave up 5 bases and J gave up 5 bases, with 19 bases separating them.

V usage is TRBV5-1 and J usage is TRBJ1-1; D unclear. CDR3 length: 14 residues. Trimming removed 4 bases from V and 0 bases from J, with 10 bases in between. Per germline, CDR1 SGHRS and CDR2 YFSETQ. CDR3 DNA sequence: TGCGCCAGCAGCCCCGACTGGGTGAACACTGAAGCTTTCTTT. As protein: CASSPDWVNTEAFF.

CDR3 in amino acids: CASSGARTYGYTF. As DNA, the CDR3 is TGTGCCAGCAGCGGGGCACGGACCTATGGCTACACCTTC. The gene calls are TRBV4-2 and TRBJ1-2, with D tentatively TRBD1 (5 bases). Per germline, CDR1 LGHNA and CDR2 YNFKEQ. With 5 bases removed from V and 4 bases from J, the gap between germline ends came to 11 bases. The CDR3 is 13 residues long.

The chain has TRBV6-5 and TRBJ1-6; 8 bases agree with TRBD1. V lost 6 bases to trimming and J lost 1 base; unmatched junction nucleotides: 2. CDR1 and CDR2 from the germline V gene are MNHEY and SVGAGI. The CDR3 is made up of 15 amino acids. The CDR3, as DNA: TGTGCCAGCAGGACAGGGGTGTCCTATAATTCACCCCTCCACTTT. As protein: CASRTGVSYNSPLHF.

The rearrangement joins TRBV27 to TRBJ1-4; TRBD1 matches 7 bases. The V segment lost 5 bases and the J segment 2 bases; nucleotides outside the gene matches: 2. The CDR3 totals 14 residues. CDR1 is MNHEY and CDR2 is SMNVEV in the germline V gene (reference sequence). The CDR3 region has the DNA TGTGCCAGCAGTCCACAGGGGACTAATGAAAAACTGTTTTTT. Translated, it gives CASSPQGTNEKLFF.

In this sample, this clone turned up a few times. The chain joins TRBV2 to TRBJ1-2; possible D gene TRBD1, 6 bases. The CDR3 has 14 residues. The V gene lost 6 bases and the J gene lost 2 bases, with 13 bases spanning the gap. Per germline, CDR1 SNHLY and CDR2 FYNNEI. CDR3 nucleotide sequence: TGTGCCAGCAGGAAACAGGGATCAAACTATGGCTACACCTTC. The encoded protein is CASRKQGSNYGYTF.

The chain employs TRBV7-9 and TRBJ1-4, with D tentatively TRBD1 (6 bases). The CDR3 is 15 amino acids. CDR1 SEHNR and CDR2 FQNEAQ come from the germline V gene (reference sequence). Trimming left V 5 bases short and J 5 bases short, with 15 bases between. CDR3 sequence: CASSNSDRKNEKLFF. The CDR3 DNA follows: TGTGCCAGCAGCAACTCCGACAGGAAGAATGAAAAACTGTTTTTT. Full variable domain (rest looked up from reference TRBV7-9 and TRBJ1-4): DTGVSQNPRHKITKRGQNVTFRCDPISEHNRLYWYRQTLGQGPEFLTYFQNEAQLEKSRLLSDRFSAERPKGSFSTLEIQRTEQGDSAMYLCASSNSDRKNEKLFFGSGTQLSVL.